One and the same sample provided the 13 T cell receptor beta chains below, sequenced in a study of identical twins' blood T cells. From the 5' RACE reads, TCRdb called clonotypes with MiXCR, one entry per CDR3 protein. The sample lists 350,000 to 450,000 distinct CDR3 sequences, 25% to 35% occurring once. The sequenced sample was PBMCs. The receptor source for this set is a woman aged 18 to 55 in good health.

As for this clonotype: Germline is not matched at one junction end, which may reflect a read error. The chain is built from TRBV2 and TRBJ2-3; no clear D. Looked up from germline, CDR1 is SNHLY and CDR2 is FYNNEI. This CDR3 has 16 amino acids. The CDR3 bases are TGTGCCAGCAGTGCCTCGCCTCTCCCCCGGGCAGATGCGCAGTATTTT. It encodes CASSASPLPRADAQYF.

Written as DNA, the CDR3 is TGTGCCAGCAGTTGGGGTACGAAGGGCTACACCTTC. Its translation: CASSWGTKGYTF. This sequence joins TRBV12-3 or TRBV12-4 and TRBJ1-2; D is unresolved. With 4 bases removed from V and 8 bases from J, the gap between germline ends came to 11 bases. This CDR3 spans 12 amino acids.

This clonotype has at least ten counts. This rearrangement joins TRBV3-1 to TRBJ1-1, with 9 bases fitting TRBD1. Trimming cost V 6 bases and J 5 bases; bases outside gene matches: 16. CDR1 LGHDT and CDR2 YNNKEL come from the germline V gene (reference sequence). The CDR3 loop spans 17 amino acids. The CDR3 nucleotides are TGTGCCAGCAGTACACGTCCGGGACAGGGTAGTGGGACTGAAGCTTTCTTT. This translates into CASSTRPGQGSGTEAFF. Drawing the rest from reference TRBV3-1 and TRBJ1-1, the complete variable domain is DTAVSQTPKYLVTQMGNDKSIKCEQNLGHDTMYWYKQDSKKFLKIMFSYNNKELIINETVPNRFSPKSPDKAHLNLHINSLELGDSAVYFCASSTRPGQGSGTEAFFGQGTRLTVV.

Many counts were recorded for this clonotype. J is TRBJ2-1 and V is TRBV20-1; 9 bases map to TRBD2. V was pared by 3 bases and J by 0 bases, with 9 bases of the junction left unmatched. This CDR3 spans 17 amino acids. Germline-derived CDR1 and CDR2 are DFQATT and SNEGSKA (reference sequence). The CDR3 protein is CSARDKREESSYNEQFF. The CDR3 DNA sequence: TGCAGTGCTAGGGATAAGCGGGAGGAAAGCTCCTACAATGAGCAGTTCTTC.

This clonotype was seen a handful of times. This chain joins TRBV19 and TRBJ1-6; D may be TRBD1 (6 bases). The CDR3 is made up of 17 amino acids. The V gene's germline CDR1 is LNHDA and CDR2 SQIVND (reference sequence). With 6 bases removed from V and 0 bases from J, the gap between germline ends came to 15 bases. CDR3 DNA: TGTGCCAGTAGGGGGGGCCTGAAGAGCTCCTATAATTCACCCCTCCACTTT. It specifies CASRGGLKSSYNSPLHF.

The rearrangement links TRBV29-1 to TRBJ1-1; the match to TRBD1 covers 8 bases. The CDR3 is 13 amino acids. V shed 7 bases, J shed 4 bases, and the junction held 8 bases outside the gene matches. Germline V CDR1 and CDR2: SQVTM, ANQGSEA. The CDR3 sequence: CSAGQGISTEAFF. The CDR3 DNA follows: TGCAGCGCCGGACAGGGCATCAGCACTGAAGCTTTCTTT.

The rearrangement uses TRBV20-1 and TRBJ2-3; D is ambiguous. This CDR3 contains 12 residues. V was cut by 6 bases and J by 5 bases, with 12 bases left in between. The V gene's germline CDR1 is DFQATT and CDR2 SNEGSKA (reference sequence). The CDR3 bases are TGCAGTGCCTACAAGGCGGAAGATACGCAGTATTTT. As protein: CSAYKAEDTQYF.

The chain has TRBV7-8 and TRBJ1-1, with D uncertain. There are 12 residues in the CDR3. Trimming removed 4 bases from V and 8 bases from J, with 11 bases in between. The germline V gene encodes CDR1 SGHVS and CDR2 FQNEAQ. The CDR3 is CASSSVRREAFF. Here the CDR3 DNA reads TGTGCCAGCAGCTCCGTCCGGCGCGAAGCTTTCTTT.

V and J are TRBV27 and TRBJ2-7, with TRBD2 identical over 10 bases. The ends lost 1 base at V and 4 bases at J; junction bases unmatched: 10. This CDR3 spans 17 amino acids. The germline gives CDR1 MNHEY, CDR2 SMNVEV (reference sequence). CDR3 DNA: TGTGCCAGCAGTTTATATATGTCTAGCGGGAGCTATTACGAGCAGTACTTC. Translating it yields CASSLYMSSGSYYEQYF.

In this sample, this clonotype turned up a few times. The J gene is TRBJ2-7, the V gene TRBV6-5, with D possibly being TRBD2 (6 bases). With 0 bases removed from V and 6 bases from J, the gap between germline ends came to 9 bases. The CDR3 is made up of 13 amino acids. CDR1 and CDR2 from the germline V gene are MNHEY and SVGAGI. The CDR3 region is CASSYSMGGEQYF. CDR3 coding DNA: TGTGCCAGCAGTTACTCGATGGGGGGCGAGCAGTACTTC.

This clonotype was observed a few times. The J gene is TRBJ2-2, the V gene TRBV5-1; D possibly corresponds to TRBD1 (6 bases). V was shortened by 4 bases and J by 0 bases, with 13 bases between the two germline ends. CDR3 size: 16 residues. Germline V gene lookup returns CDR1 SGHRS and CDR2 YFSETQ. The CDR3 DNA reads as TGCGCCAGCAGCCACGGACAGATAACGAACACCGGGGAGCTGTTTTTT. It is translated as CASSHGQITNTGELFF. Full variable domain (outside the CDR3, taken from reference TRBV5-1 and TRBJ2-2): KAGVTQTPRYLIKTRGQQVTLSCSPISGHRSVSWYQQTPGQGLQFLFEYFSETQRNKGNFPGRFSGRQFSNSRSEMNVSTLELGDSALYLCASSHGQITNTGELFFGEGSRLTVL.

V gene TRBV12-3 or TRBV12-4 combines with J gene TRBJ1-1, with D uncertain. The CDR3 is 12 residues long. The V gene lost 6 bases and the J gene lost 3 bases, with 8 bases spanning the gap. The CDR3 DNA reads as TGTGCCAGCAGCCGTATTTACACTGAAGCTTTCTTT. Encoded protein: CASSRIYTEAFF.

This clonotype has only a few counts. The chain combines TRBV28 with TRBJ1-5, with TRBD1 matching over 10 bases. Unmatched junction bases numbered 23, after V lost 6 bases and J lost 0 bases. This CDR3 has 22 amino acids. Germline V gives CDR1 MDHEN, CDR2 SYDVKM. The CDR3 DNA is TGTGCCAGCAGCCGCCAAGGTCCAAACCGGGACAGGGGACACTATAGCAATCAGCCCCAGCATTTT. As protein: CASSRQGPNRDRGHYSNQPQHF. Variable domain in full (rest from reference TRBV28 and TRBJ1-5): DVKVTQSSRYLVKRTGEKVFLECVQDMDHENMFWYRQDPGLGLRLIYFSYDVKMKEKGDIPEGYSVSREKKERFSLILESASTNQTSMYLCASSRQGPNRDRGHYSNQPQHFGDGTRLSIL.